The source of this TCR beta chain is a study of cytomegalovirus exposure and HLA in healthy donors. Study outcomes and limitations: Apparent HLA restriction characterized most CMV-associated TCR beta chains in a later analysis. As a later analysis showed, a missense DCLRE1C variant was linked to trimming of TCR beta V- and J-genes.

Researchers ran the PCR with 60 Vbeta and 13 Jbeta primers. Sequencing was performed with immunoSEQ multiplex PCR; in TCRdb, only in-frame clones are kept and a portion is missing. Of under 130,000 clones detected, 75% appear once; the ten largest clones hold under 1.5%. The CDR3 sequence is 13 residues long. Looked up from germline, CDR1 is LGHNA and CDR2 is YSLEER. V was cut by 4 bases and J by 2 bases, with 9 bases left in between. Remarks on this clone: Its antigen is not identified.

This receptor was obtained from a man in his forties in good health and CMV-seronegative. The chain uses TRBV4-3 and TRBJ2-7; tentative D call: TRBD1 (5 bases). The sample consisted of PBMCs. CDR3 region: CASSRTGAYEQYF. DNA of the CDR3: TGCGCCAGCAGCCGTACAGGTGCCTACGAGCAGTACTTC.